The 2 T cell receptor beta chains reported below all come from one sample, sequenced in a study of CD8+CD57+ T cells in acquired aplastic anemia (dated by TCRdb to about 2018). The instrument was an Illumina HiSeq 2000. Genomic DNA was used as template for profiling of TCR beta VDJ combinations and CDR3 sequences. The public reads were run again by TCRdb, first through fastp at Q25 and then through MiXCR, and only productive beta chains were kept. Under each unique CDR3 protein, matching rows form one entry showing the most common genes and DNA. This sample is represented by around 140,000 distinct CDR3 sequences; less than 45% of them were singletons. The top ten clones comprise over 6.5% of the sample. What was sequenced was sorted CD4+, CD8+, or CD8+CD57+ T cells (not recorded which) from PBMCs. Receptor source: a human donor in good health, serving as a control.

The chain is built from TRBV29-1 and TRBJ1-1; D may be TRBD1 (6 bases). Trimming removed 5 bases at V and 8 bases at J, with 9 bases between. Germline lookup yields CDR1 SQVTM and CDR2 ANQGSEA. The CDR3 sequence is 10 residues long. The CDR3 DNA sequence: TGCAGCGTTTTGGGGGCAGAAGCTTTCTTT. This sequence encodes CSVLGAEAFF. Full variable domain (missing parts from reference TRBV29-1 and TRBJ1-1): SAVISQKPSRDICQRGTSLTIQCQVDSQVTMMFWYRQQPGQSLTLIATANQGSEATYESGFVIDKFPISRPNLTFSTLTVSNMSPEDSSIYLCSVLGAEAFFGQGTRLTVV.

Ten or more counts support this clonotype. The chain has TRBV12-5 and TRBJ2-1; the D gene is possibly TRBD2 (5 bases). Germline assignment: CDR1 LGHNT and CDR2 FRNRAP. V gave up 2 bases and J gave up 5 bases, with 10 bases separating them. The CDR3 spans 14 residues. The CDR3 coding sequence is TGTGCTAGTGGTTTGCCAGTGGGAGACAATGAGCAGTTCTTC. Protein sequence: CASGLPVGDNEQFF.